A selection of T cell receptor beta chains follows, all from one sample in a study of cytomegalovirus exposure and HLA in healthy donors. Clones were read by immunoSEQ multiplex PCR, and TCRdb kept only the in-frame ones, dropping some. The table has under 300,000 clones, approximately 70% seen once. The sample comprised PBMCs. The receptors were gathered from a female donor in good health and CMV-seronegative. CDR3s leave out the opening cysteine and the closing phenylalanine or tryptophan.

V	length	CDR3
TRBV7-9	9	ASSPELIQY
TRBV10-1	14	ASSEGGWSVGDTQY
TRBV7-2	13	ASSLVGGADYGYT
TRBV10-3	14	AISPLAGGPDNEQF
TRBV27	12	ASRGLPSQETQY
TRBV19	12	ASSTPDRVGGYT
TRBV6-6	13	ASSLTSGKGNEQF
TRBV5-6	11	ASSWGGTYEQY
TRBV10-1	13	ASSAVAGAQETQY
TRBV7-9	13	ASSFHQGAGTEAF
TRBV19	13	ASSPASTGNTEAF
TRBV30	13	AWGRGLANTGELF
TRBV11-2	13	ASSPGVGVYYEQY
TRBV11-2	12	ASSLGQGGTEAF
TRBV20-1	9	SARVAGGQY
TRBV27	10	ASSLGQGEQY
TRBV12-5	11	ASCRAEGNEQF
TRBV7-9	14	ASSLVSGSTNEKLF
TRBV7-9	12	ASSGSGSGYEQY
TRBV6-6	12	ASSWTASTDTQY
TRBV10-2	12	ASSEGAANYGCT
TRBV7-9	13	ASSLGLAVTDTQY
TRBV7-9	13	ASSKNRDNQETQY
TRBV7-2	14	ASNDNVGQPNTEAF
TRBV5-4	10	ASSGTGNGYT
TRBV5-4	14	ASSSGPRAGTDTQY
TRBV7-9	14	ASSFGQGPSSHEAF
TRBV6-6	13	ASVRSGRAGNEQF
TRBV19	11	ASSSRTSGGQY
TRBV7-8	11	ASSWGQMGEQY
TRBV7-6	13	ASSLVLGGRETQY
TRBV2	11	ASQGPPNTEAF
TRBV5-1	12	ASSLVGGTETQY
TRBV9	15	ASSATGGTGRNQPQH
TRBV9	16	ASSFNGGEGYGANVLT
TRBV19	13	ASSRGQLGGYGYT
TRBV7-9	11	ASSYNDQRWLT
TRBV27	11	ASSFSGGDTQY
TRBV27	12	ASSFLAGPEEQY
TRBV27	11	ASSLGQAYGYT
TRBV5-1	14	ASSLSQGSMWTEAF
TRBV7-9	12	ASSFRGNSYEQY